A selection of T cell receptor beta chains follows, all from one sample in a study of T cell responses to AZD1222 COVID-19 vaccine. Repertoires were generated with immunoSEQ multiplex PCR, while TCRdb's copy carries only in-frame clones and drops some. The sample contains about 150,000 clones, 80% to 95% of which appear only once. The sample consisted of peripheral blood, taken 28 days after the second AZD1222 dose. These TCRs come from an adult who received the AZD1222 COVID-19 vaccine. CDR3s include the opening cysteine and the closing phenylalanine or tryptophan. The D gene is left open where the match is weak. Size is stated for part of the rows, as once, few or many counts, or as a class when the clone is expanded.

>NA|TRBJ2-7|16|TRBD1|TRBV15
TGTGCCACCAGCCCACTCTCCGGGACAGGGCCCTACGAGCAGTACTTC
CATSPLSGTGPYEQYF
>once|TRBJ1-5|13|NA|TRBV20-1
TGCAGTGCTAGTAAAGGGGGCAATCAGCCCCAGCATTTT
CSASKGGNQPQHF
>NA|TRBJ1-1|15|NA|TRBV5-1
TGCGCCAGCAGCTACGGGGGACTGAGGACGACTGAAGCTTTCTTT
CASSYGGLRTTEAFF
>NA|TRBJ1-2|15|NA|TRBV7-2
TGTGCCAGCAGCTTAGATCAGGGAGGAAACTATGGCTACACCTTC
CASSLDQGGNYGYTF
>NA|TRBJ1-1|14|TRBD1|TRBV18
TGTGCCAGCTCACCCCAGGGGGCGAGCACTGAAGCTTTCTTT
CASSPQGASTEAFF
>NA|TRBJ1-6|13|NA|TRBV5-4
TGTGCCAGCAGCCCAACCACGGGTTCACCCCTCCACTTT
CASSPTTGSPLHF
>once|TRBJ2-1|20|TRBD2|TRBV10-1
TGCGCCAGCAGTGGGAAAGGGGGGACTAGCGGGAGTTTCGGGAACAATGAGCAGTTCTTC
CASSGKGGTSGSFGNNEQFF
>NA|TRBJ1-5|16|NA|TRBV18
TGTGCCAGCTCACCTCTGGGGGCGGGAAGCAATCAGCCCCAGCATTTT
CASSPLGAGSNQPQHF
>NA|TRBJ2-2|17|NA|TRBV9
TGTGCCAGCAGCCAGTTCCAGGCGGGGAAAATAGGCGGGGAGCTGTTTTTT
CASSQFQAGKIGGELFF
>NA|TRBJ2-7|16|TRBD1|TRBV6-2/TRBV6-3
TGTGCCAGCAGCCCTATTACAGGGGGCGAGTTCTACGAGCAGTACTTC
CASSPITGGEFYEQYF
>NA|TRBJ1-6|16|TRBD1|TRBV5-1
TGCGCCAGCAGCGTGACAGGGGGTTCCTATAATTCACCCCTCCACTTT
CASSVTGGSYNSPLHF